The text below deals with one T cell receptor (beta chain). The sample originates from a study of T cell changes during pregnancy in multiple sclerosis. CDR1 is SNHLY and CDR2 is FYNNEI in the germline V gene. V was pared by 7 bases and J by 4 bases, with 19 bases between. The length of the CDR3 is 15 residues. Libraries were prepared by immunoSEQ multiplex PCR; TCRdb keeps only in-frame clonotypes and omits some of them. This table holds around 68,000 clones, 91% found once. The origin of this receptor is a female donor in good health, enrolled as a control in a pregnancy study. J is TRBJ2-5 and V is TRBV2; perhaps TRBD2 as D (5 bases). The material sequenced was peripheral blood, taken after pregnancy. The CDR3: CASMASTLDGETQYF. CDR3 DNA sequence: TGTGCCAGCATGGCTAGCACCCTAGACGGAGAGACCCAGTACTTC.